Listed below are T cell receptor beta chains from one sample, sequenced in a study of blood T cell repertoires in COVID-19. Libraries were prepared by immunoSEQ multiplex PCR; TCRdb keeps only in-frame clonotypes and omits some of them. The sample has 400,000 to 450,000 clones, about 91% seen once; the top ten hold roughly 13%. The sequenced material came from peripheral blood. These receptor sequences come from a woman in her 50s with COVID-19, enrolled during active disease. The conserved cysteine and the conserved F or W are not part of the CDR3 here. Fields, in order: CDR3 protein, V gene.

CDR3: ASSPPVSGALGGTEAF; V: TRBV5-1
CDR3: SAAGDYGYT; V: TRBV20-1
CDR3: ASSEWQGTDTQY; V: TRBV25-1
CDR3: ASSFQLVAYNEQF; V: TRBV11-2
CDR3: ASSWSTGDGDEKLF; V: TRBV5-1
CDR3: ASSSYRDSGANVLT; V: TRBV28
CDR3: AISALQGRGEQY; V: TRBV10-3
CDR3: ARSVQQETGELF; V: TRBV30
CDR3: ASSFSLSANYGYT; V: TRBV7-8
CDR3: ASSPNQGATAGYT; V: TRBV18
CDR3: ASSPRPGTGFLTANYEQY; V: TRBV13
CDR3: ASSLPGTARLGYT; V: TRBV28
CDR3: ASSEGLGGNQPQH; V: TRBV6-1
CDR3: ASSEQGVNQPQH; V: TRBV2
CDR3: ASSVRGRDEQF; V: TRBV9
CDR3: ASSLSLAGGSSYNEQF; V: TRBV18
CDR3: ASSVQGLNEKLF; V: TRBV9
CDR3: ASSRSGNTIY; V: TRBV12-3/TRBV12-4
CDR3: ASSPPGSQGKLF; V: TRBV28
CDR3: ASSLEPPGNEQF; V: TRBV7-8
CDR3: ASSSGGDYGYT; V: TRBV5-4
CDR3: ASSLTSAYEQF; V: TRBV19